The 4 T cell receptor beta chains below all came from one sample that was sequenced in a study of T cell repertoires in aging, cancer and after chemotherapy. Multiplex touch-down PCR with TRB-A/B primers amplified rearranged V-D-J TRB sequences. TCRdb passed the multiplex PCR reads through MiXCR, listing each CDR3 protein once. The repertoire holds over 8,000 distinct CDR3 sequences, with approximately 41% as singletons. Peripheral blood genomic DNA, not sorted cells or RNA, was the template. What was sequenced was blood. The receptors come from a human donor in good health.

This chain connects TRBV7-9 to TRBJ2-2, with a possible D match to TRBD2 (5 bases). In germline, CDR1 is SEHNR, CDR2 FQNEAQ (reference sequence). V lost 8 bases and J lost 8, with 12 bases in between. The CDR3 loop spans 12 amino acids. Here the CDR3 DNA reads TGTGCCAGCCGCATTAGCGCGGGGGAGCTGTTTTTT. As protein: CASRISAGELFF. The complete variable domain, with remaining parts taken from reference TRBV7-9 and TRBJ2-2, reads DTGVSQNPRHKITKRGQNVTFRCDPISEHNRLYWYRQTLGQGPEFLTYFQNEAQLEKSRLLSDRFSAERPKGSFSTLEIQRTEQGDSAMYLCASRISAGELFFGEGSRLTVL.

CDR3 DNA sequence: TGCAGCGTTGCTAGCGGGGGGGCTAGCTCCTACAATGAGCAGTTCTTC. Encoded protein: CSVASGGASSYNEQFF. The rearrangement joins TRBV29-1 to TRBJ2-1; 12 bases map to TRBD2. Germline V lookup: CDR1 SQVTM, CDR2 ANQGSEA. The CDR3 runs to 16 residues. The J segment lost 0 bases and the V segment lost 4 bases, leaving 4 bases of the junction unmatched.

This clonotype was detected a few times. The chain couples TRBV19 to TRBJ1-2; possible D gene TRBD1, 5 bases. Germline V gives CDR1 LNHDA, CDR2 SQIVND (reference sequence). V lost 7 bases to trimming and J lost 4 bases, with 10 bases between them. The CDR3 is 12 residues long. CDR3 in amino acids: CASNTDSYGYTF. As DNA, the CDR3 is TGTGCCAGTAACACCGACAGCTATGGCTACACCTTC.

In its sample, this clonotype was seen a few times. The chain employs TRBV10-3 and TRBJ1-6; 9 nucleotides align to TRBD1. The CDR3 is made up of 22 amino acids. The germline V gene has CDR1 ENHRY and CDR2 SYGVKD. Trimming cost V 4 bases and J 6 bases; bases outside gene matches: 25. The CDR3 region is CAISAGAYLQGARTDGNSPLHF. The CDR3 DNA reads TGTGCCATCAGTGCGGGGGCATACTTACAGGGGGCAAGGACGGACGGTAATTCACCCCTCCACTTT.